This TCR beta chain was sequenced in a study of blood T cell repertoires in COVID-19. In the study overall: Spain, Italy and the United States supplied samples that represented acute and convalescent COVID-19. The cDNA or gDNA used as material had been derived from T cells, B-cell-depleted T cells, or PBMCs.

The V gene's germline CDR1 is LGHDT and CDR2 YNNKEL (reference sequence). V lost 4 bases and J lost 4; bases outside the gene matches: 12. The CDR3 has 16 amino acids. Generated by immunoSEQ multiplex PCR, the TCRdb table keeps only in-frame clones and is missing some. Here the sample spans roughly 400,000 clones, about nine tenths being singletons. V usage is TRBV3-1 (or the pseudogene TRBV3-2) and J usage is TRBJ1-1; 7 positions match TRBD1. The sample was PBMCs or T cells enriched from blood (not recorded which). The sequence came from a young man who had recovered from COVID-19. CDR3 protein: CASSPTDRVGGTEAFF. CDR3 nucleotides: TGTGCCAGCAGCCCTACTGACAGGGTTGGAGGCACTGAAGCTTTCTTT.